This passage covers 6 T cell receptor beta chains from one sample sequenced in a study of blood T cell repertoires in COVID-19. Clones were sequenced by immunoSEQ multiplex PCR, and TCRdb holds only the in-frame ones, with some missing. This sample has about 210,000 clones, with around 83% found just once. Sequenced material: peripheral blood. The source of these receptors is a man aged 45-65 years with active or convalescent COVID-19.

CDR3 in amino acids: CASQGVGNTIYF. The CDR3 DNA sequence: TGTGCCAGCCAAGGAGTCGGGAACACCATATATTTT. The chain couples TRBV7-9 to TRBJ1-3; D gene ambiguous. In germline, CDR1 is SEHNR, CDR2 FQNEAQ (reference sequence). V lost 8 bases and J lost 7, with 12 bases in between. The CDR3 is 12 residues long.

The V gene is TRBV27, the J gene TRBJ1-6, with a possible D match to TRBD1 (5 bases). Germline V gene data show CDR1 as MNHEY and CDR2 as SMNVEV (reference sequence). The CDR3 extends over 16 amino acids. Trimming cost V 2 bases and J 3 bases, with 11 bases left between them. The CDR3 sequence: CASSLKRGNYNSPLHF. CDR3 sequence (DNA): TGTGCCAGCAGTTTAAAGCGGGGCAACTATAATTCACCCCTCCACTTT.

The chain has TRBV5-6 and TRBJ2-7; TRBD1 aligns across 9 bases. V lost 1 base to trimming and J lost 0 bases; unmatched junction nucleotides: 2. Germline V gives CDR1 SGHDT, CDR2 YYEEEE. This CDR3 region has 15 residues. The CDR3 DNA follows: TGTGCCAGCAGCTTGAGGACAGGGGCCTCCTACGAGCAGTACTTC. Translation: CASSLRTGASYEQYF.

This clone was counted a single time. The rearrangement links TRBV12-3 or TRBV12-4 to TRBJ2-1, with a possible D match to TRBD2 (5 bases). The CDR3 extends over 12 amino acids. V was trimmed by 6 bases and J by 11 bases, leaving 14 bases between them. CDR3 sequence reads: CASRSPDGKQFF. The CDR3 DNA follows: TGTGCCAGCAGGAGCCCGGACGGGAAGCAGTTCTTC.

This clone came up once. The chain uses TRBV5-1 and TRBJ1-3; D ambiguous. The CDR3 has 13 amino acids. Germline V gene sequence: CDR1 SGHRS, CDR2 YFSETQ. V lost 4 bases to trimming and J lost 2 bases, with 7 bases between them. CDR3 coding DNA: TGCGCCAGCAGCCCCAGGACTGGAAACACCATATATTTT. It yields the protein CASSPRTGNTIYF.

The gene calls are TRBV2 and TRBJ2-5; no firm D call. Germline CDR1 reads SNHLY; CDR2 reads FYNNEI. CDR3 length: 12 residues. V dropped 8 bases and J dropped 5 bases, with 12 bases sitting between them. The CDR3 here is CASSPFGETQYF. The CDR3 region has the DNA TGTGCCAGCTCCCCTTTCGGGGAGACCCAGTACTTC.